A single sample gave rise to the 14 T cell receptor beta chains below, sequenced in a study of spatial heterogeneity in lung cancer. TCRdb re-derived calls from the 5' RACE reads in MiXCR, one entry per CDR3 protein. This table holds 5,500 to 6,500 distinct CDR3 sequences, around an eighth found once. Documented time point: sample taken at primary tumor resection. The source was lung tissue, collected at surgery. Receptors were obtained from a human donor with early-stage non-small cell lung cancer.

By share, this clonotype ranks as medium-sized. This beta chain is off target for a library built for alpha chains, so its abundance means little. The chain recombines TRBV7-2 with TRBJ2-3, with D hard to call. This CDR3 contains 12 residues. Trimming left V 3 bases short and J 0 bases short, with 1 base between. CDR1 SGHTA and CDR2 FQGNSA come from the germline V gene. In DNA form, the CDR3 reads TGTGCCAGCAGCTTGAGCACAGATACGCAGTATTTT. Its translation: CASSLSTDTQYF.

This clonotype has a count of ten or more. Since it is a stray read in a library aimed at alpha chains, this beta chain has a size that is not meaningful. CDR3 protein: CAWSGASGSTGELFF. CDR3 in DNA: TGTGCCTGGAGTGGCGCTAGCGGGAGCACCGGGGAGCTGTTTTTT. The chain uses TRBV30 and TRBJ2-2, with TRBD2 matching over 10 bases. V shed 1 base and J 4 bases; nucleotides not matched to a gene: 3. The CDR3 loop spans 15 amino acids. Germline V gene sequence: CDR1 GTSNPN, CDR2 SVGIG (reference sequence).

This clonotype was counted many times. Because this beta chain is a stray read in a library intended to capture alpha chains, its abundance should not be given much weight. This sequence joins TRBV12-5 and TRBJ1-6; 8 bases map to TRBD1. The germline gives CDR1 LGHNT, CDR2 FRNRAP. J was trimmed by 1 base and V by 4 bases; bases with no gene match: 3. This CDR3 region has 16 residues. This CDR3 reads CASGSGQGSYNSPLHF. For the CDR3, the DNA is TGTGCTAGTGGTTCCGGACAGGGATCCTATAATTCACCCCTCCACTTT.

By share of the sample, this clonotype is medium-sized. This beta chain is an off-target read within a library intended for alpha chains, so its frequency means little. The chain couples TRBV24-1 to TRBJ2-4, with D perhaps TRBD2 (5 bases). The CDR3 has 13 residues. CDR1 and CDR2 from the germline V gene are KGHDR and SFDVKD. With 5 bases removed from V and 6 bases from J, the gap between germline ends came to 10 bases. Here the CDR3 DNA reads TGTGCCACCAGTGGGACCGGAGGAAACATTCAGTACTTC. Translated: CATSGTGGNIQYF.

A remark on this clonotype: This beta chain came through as a stray read in a library set up for alpha chains, and its size says little. DNA for the CDR3: TGTGCCATCAACGCCCCGGGACAGGCAGCCTACGAGCAGTACTTC. This translates into CAINAPGQAAYEQYF. The chain links TRBV10-3 to TRBJ2-7, with 8 positions matching TRBD1. This CDR3 is 15 amino acids long. Trimming at V came to 7 bases and at J to 2 bases, leaving 10 bases not matched to a gene. Germline V lookup: CDR1 ENHRY, CDR2 SYGVKD.

By frequency in the sample, this clonotype is medium-sized. This beta chain is a stray read from a library made for alpha chains; its abundance is not meaningful. CDR3 region: CASSFLKKQGPHNEQFF. In DNA, the CDR3 is TGTGCCAGCAGTTTTTTAAAAAAACAGGGCCCGCACAATGAGCAGTTCTTC. The chain links TRBV28 to TRBJ2-1; D possibly corresponds to TRBD1 (6 bases). The germline gives CDR1 MDHEN, CDR2 SYDVKM. The CDR3 sequence is 17 residues long. V dropped 3 bases and J dropped 5 bases, with 20 bases sitting between them.

In its sample, this clonotype is medium-sized. Found in a library prepared for alpha chains, this beta chain is an off-target read, and its abundance has little meaning. V and J are TRBV12-3 or TRBV12-4 and TRBJ1-2; 8 nucleotides agree with TRBD1. J lost 5 bases, V lost 3 bases, and 17 bases had no gene match. This CDR3 is built from 18 residues. In nucleotides, the CDR3 is TGTGCCAGCAGTTTCCGGCCGGACAGGGAACAAAACACATATGGCTACACCTTC. Translation gives CASSFRPDREQNTYGYTF.

This clonotype was counted ten times or more. Within a library made for alpha chains, this beta chain is off target, and its count is uninformative. The V and J genes are TRBV20-1 and TRBJ1-6; TRBD1 aligns across 9 bases. Per the germline V gene, CDR1 is DFQATT and CDR2 is SNEGSKA (reference sequence). The CDR3 sequence is 15 residues long. J lost 7 bases, V lost 6 bases, and 10 bases had no gene match. In nucleotides, the CDR3 is TGCAGTGCACGCCCACAGGGGGCGCAGAATTCACCCCTCCACTTT. It yields the protein CSARPQGAQNSPLHF.

This clonotype was seen ten or more times. This beta chain lies outside the target of a library built for alpha chains; its clone size means little. CDR3 protein: CASSQRGEQYF. The CDR3 coding sequence is TGTGCCAGCAGCCAACGCGGGGAGCAGTACTTC. This sequence joins TRBV4-2 and TRBJ2-7; possibly TRBD2 for D (5 bases). The V and J ends lost 2 bases and 7 bases respectively, with 6 bases between them. CDR1 is LGHNA and CDR2 is YNFKEQ in the germline V gene. The CDR3 runs 11 residues.

In its sample, this clonotype was seen many times. This beta chain is an unintended read in a library built for alpha chains; its size means little. This chain connects TRBV11-2 to TRBJ2-1; TRBD1 is a possible D gene (6 bases). The CDR3 sequence is 15 residues long. Deletions cut 0 bases from V and 4 bases from J, with 10 bases between. Germline V lookup: CDR1 SGHAT, CDR2 FQNNGV. The CDR3 loop is CASSLDVGQYNEQFF. In nucleotides, the CDR3 is TGTGCCAGCAGCTTAGATGTCGGACAGTACAATGAGCAGTTCTTC.

This clonotype is medium-sized in the sample. Little can be read into the size of this beta chain, an off-target read in a library designed for alpha chains. The rearrangement uses TRBV3-1 and TRBJ2-7; 11 nucleotides agree with TRBD2. The germline CDR1 and CDR2 sequences are LGHDT and YNNKEL (reference sequence). V shed 5 bases, J shed 11 bases, and the junction held 11 bases outside the gene matches. There are 14 residues in the CDR3. The CDR3 protein is CASSSGTSGVVEYF. CDR3 nucleotides: TGTGCCAGCAGCTCCGGGACTAGCGGAGTAGTGGAGTACTTC.

By frequency in the sample, this clonotype is medium-sized (0.01 to 0.1%). Since the library was made to target alpha chains, this beta chain is a stray read and its abundance is not meaningful. The gene calls are TRBV6-1 and TRBJ2-7; 10 bases line up with TRBD2. The CDR3 length is 16 residues. Unmatched junction bases numbered 9, after V lost 3 bases and J lost 4 bases. Germline V gives CDR1 MNHNS, CDR2 SASEGT. CDR3: CASSDARTSGNYEQYF. The DNA of the CDR3 is TGTGCCAGCAGTGACGCACGGACTAGCGGAAATTACGAGCAGTACTTC.

By share, this clonotype ranks as medium-sized. For a library built for alpha chains, this beta chain is a stray read; little rests on its size. The gene calls are TRBV29-1 and TRBJ2-5; TRBD1 agrees at 8 bases. The CDR3 has 12 residues. With 7 bases clipped from V and 5 bases from J, the junction kept 6 bases outside the gene matches. CDR1 and CDR2 from the germline V gene are SQVTM and ANQGSEA. CDR3 nucleotides: TGCAGCGCTGACAGGGGCGGGGAGACCCAGTACTTC. It translates to CSADRGGETQYF.

Notes on this clonotype: Because the library targeted alpha chains, this beta chain is an off-target read whose size means little. The J gene is TRBJ1-5, the V gene TRBV18; D call uncertain. Germline V gene sequence: CDR1 KGHSH, CDR2 LQKENI. V was pared by 3 bases and J by 0 bases, with 9 bases between. The CDR3 has 15 amino acids. CDR3 sequence: CASSPAEHSNQPQHF. The CDR3 nucleotides read TGTGCCAGCTCACCGGCAGAACATAGCAATCAGCCCCAGCATTTT.